Described below is a single T cell receptor (beta chain) sequence and its context. No antigen is known for it. No qualities accompany the bases; no much larger clone lies one base away. TCRbeta CDR3 regions were amplified from genomic DNA using the immunoSEQ Assay, a bias-controlled multiplex PCR. From the authors' description of their analysis: The number of nucleated cells in each sample was estimated by amplification of reference gene primers within the assay. To quantify the absolute abundance of each unique TCRbeta CDR3 rearrangement, sequence reads were collapsed and filtered. For each sample, productive Simpson clonality was calculated as the square root of Simpson's diversity index across productive rearrangements. TCRdb took over this immuneACCESS table, retaining in-frame rearrangements with V and J assigned. Such tables are incomplete; in checked studies, under half of the missing clones stem from an unresolved V gene, and the remainder is unexplained. V and J calls and clone size are those listed in that table; D and trimming were worked out from the DNA. Present in this sample are approximately 140,000 clones, 84% of which were seen just once. The ten largest clones capture roughly 3.5% of the sample.

The sample comes from a study of blood T cell repertoires in COVID-19 (dated by TCRdb to 2018 to 2021). With respect to the entire study: Collaborator samples came from the United States, Italy and Spain and covered acute and convalescent phases of COVID-19. The prospective study material was composed of cDNA or gDNA derived from T cells, B-cell-depleted T cells, or PBMCs. Deeply sampled blood TCRbeta repertoires from subjects exposed to, actively infected with, or recovered from COVID-19 were included in the dataset. The repertoires were released in a freely available public database meant as a resource for research on the immune response to SARS-CoV-2. Samples came from the ongoing ImmuneRACE study (first 160 participants) plus 1,254 subjects from 6 global collaborators. A de-identified subject ID, COVID-19 status, age in years and sex were almost always included in the sample metadata. Where HLA class I and class II types were available, the types were taken from metadata supplied by the sample provider, not from assay-based typing. Points the paper makes about the study in general: The amount of clinical and demographic metadata varied by source and participant and was provided uncurated.

Counted from cysteine to phenylalanine, this CDR3 has 13 amino acids. CDR3 DNA only is kept here, 39 bases in frame from base 1. V ends up 5 bases short and J 4 bases short, with an unmatched junction base count of 5. The germline V gene yields SGHTA for CDR1 and FQGNSA for CDR2. Participants in the prospective study were aged about 18 to 95 years, lived in 20 to 25 United States geographic areas, and enrolled through a virtual design. Cohort assignment in the prospective study relied on participant-reported clinical history from a screening survey and a study questionnaire. In the prospective study, whole blood, serum and a nasopharyngeal or oropharyngeal swab were collected from each participant by mobile phlebotomists. Prospective study participants could optionally give additional blood draws and questionnaires over an approximately 2-month period. Before DNA extraction, blood samples from the prospective study were shipped at room temperature or frozen.

The chain links TRBV7-2 with TRBJ2-7, and TRBD1 matches 7 of the central bases. Input material: PBMCs or T cells enriched from blood (not recorded which). This clonotype was sampled from a woman between 45 and 60 years old with acute COVID-19. The CDR3 sequence is CASSVGQPYEQYF. The nucleotides are TGTGCCAGCAGCGTGGGACAGCCTTACGAGCAGTACTTC.